Listed below are T cell receptor beta chains from one sample, sequenced in a study of T cell repertoires in cytomegalovirus infection. These receptors' antigens are unknown. TCRdb analysed the reads with MiXCR anew, one entry per CDR3 protein. The repertoire has 35,000 to 55,000 distinct CDR3 sequences, about a fifth of them found once; the top ten carry about 48%. The source was CD8+ T cells from cultured PBMCs, collected from culture after CMV antigen stimulation. The source is a human donor in good health (CMV status not recorded). Some clones in this sample may be carry-over from other donors' samples. Both conserved end residues are part of each CDR3. Each record gives: V gene, J gene, CDR3 protein.

v_call: TRBV12-3/TRBV12-4; j_call: TRBJ1-5; cdr3_aa: CASSLGVNQPQHF
v_call: TRBV6-6; j_call: TRBJ1-2; cdr3_aa: CASSYPHVSDSVGNYGYTF
v_call: TRBV30; j_call: TRBJ2-7; cdr3_aa: CAWSEGFYEQYF
v_call: TRBV10-2; j_call: TRBJ2-7; cdr3_aa: CASSERQRYEQYF
v_call: TRBV27; j_call: TRBJ2-7; cdr3_aa: CASSLSGLVADLYEQYF
v_call: TRBV4-2; j_call: TRBJ2-3; cdr3_aa: CASSHGGDNTQYF
v_call: TRBV7-9; j_call: TRBJ1-6; cdr3_aa: CASSFGPNSPLHF
v_call: TRBV2; j_call: TRBJ1-1; cdr3_aa: CAILDNRAFF
v_call: TRBV19; j_call: TRBJ2-1; cdr3_aa: CASSIDPGAGGLYNEQFF
v_call: TRBV7-2; j_call: TRBJ2-3; cdr3_aa: CASSLRNGLTDTQYF
v_call: TRBV12-3/TRBV12-4; j_call: TRBJ2-1; cdr3_aa: CASRQGVVNEQFF
v_call: TRBV27; j_call: TRBJ2-7; cdr3_aa: CASSLGQLPGYEQYF
v_call: TRBV6-2/TRBV6-3; j_call: TRBJ1-1; cdr3_aa: CASSRRTDMNTEAFF
v_call: TRBV20-1; j_call: TRBJ2-5; cdr3_aa: CSASGGAIRRETQYF
v_call: TRBV27; j_call: TRBJ2-2; cdr3_aa: CASSLSGGVNTGELFF
v_call: TRBV11-2; j_call: TRBJ2-3; cdr3_aa: CASSRGTSGSTDTQYF
v_call: TRBV7-2; j_call: TRBJ1-5; cdr3_aa: CASSPTTGSNQPQHF
v_call: TRBV14; j_call: TRBJ2-7; cdr3_aa: CASSQARTSGSYEQYF
v_call: TRBV29-1; j_call: TRBJ1-5; cdr3_aa: CSVWDSNNQPQHF
v_call: TRBV5-4; j_call: TRBJ1-2; cdr3_aa: CASSLVPRVGPRGYTF
v_call: TRBV12-3/TRBV12-4; j_call: TRBJ1-2; cdr3_aa: CASRYQGSGNYGYTF
v_call: TRBV6-2/TRBV6-3; j_call: TRBJ2-7; cdr3_aa: CASRGIQFSYEQYF
v_call: TRBV20-1; j_call: TRBJ2-3; cdr3_aa: CSARGLAGDPDTQYF
v_call: TRBV11-2; j_call: TRBJ2-1; cdr3_aa: CASSLDFYNEQFF
v_call: TRBV2; j_call: TRBJ1-2; cdr3_aa: CASSEEGGYRDGYTF